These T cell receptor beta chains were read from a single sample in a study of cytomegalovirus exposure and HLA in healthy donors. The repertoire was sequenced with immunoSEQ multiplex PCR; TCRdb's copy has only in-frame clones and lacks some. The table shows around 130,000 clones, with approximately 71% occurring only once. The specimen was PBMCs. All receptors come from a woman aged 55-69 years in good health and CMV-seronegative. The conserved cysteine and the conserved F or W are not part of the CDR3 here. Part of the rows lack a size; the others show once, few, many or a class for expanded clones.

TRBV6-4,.,ASSPHSKSTDTQY
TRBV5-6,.,ASSLVGTSGTETQY
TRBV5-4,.,ASSLPGTGSGNTIY
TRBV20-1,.,SARSGSEAF
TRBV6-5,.,ASRPGLGETQY
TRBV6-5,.,ASSTGGLAEAF
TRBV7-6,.,ASSPQPGGYNSPLH
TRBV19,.,ASSPPPGQYGYT
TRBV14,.,ASSQGAGTGSYEQY
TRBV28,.,ASATGQHPTDTQY
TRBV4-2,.,ASSQDGRTRTAGTGELF
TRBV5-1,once,ASSLGLAARETQY
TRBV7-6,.,ASSLRGTEYAGANVLT
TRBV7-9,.,ASSSLGGVGGGALSQY
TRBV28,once,ASSLGLLWANNQPQH
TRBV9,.,ASRSPGQGYGYT
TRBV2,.,ASRTGGGQPQH
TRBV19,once,ASSLQTGVRSPLH
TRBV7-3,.,ASSLTLDGTDTQY
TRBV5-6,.,ASSLNGLGGYGQETQY
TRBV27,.,ASSPHSTGELF
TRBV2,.,ASSETRVSNQPQH
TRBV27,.,ASRGGVSRGHEQY
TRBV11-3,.,ASSPPGTARGSYNEQF
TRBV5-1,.,ASSSFAGLDEQY
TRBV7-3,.,ASSLGPGDSTDTQY
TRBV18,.,ASSLTGQGVRPLH